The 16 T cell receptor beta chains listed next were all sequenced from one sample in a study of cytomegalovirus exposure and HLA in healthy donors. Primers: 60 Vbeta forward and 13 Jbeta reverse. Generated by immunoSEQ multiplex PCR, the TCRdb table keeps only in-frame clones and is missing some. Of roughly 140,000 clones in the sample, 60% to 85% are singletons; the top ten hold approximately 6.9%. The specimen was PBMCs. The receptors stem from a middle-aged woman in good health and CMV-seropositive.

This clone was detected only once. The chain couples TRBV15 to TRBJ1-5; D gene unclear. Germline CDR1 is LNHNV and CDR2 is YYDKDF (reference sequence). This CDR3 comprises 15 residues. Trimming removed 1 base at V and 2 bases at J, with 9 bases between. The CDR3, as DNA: TGTGCCACCAGCAGAGTCATAGAGGGCAATCAGCCCCAGCATTTT. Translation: CATSRVIEGNQPQHF.

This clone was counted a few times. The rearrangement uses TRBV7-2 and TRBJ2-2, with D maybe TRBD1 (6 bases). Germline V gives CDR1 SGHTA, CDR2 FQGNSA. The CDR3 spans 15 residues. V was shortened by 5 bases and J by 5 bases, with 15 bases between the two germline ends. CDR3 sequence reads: CASSPRGSLTGELFF. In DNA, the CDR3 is TGTGCCAGCAGCCCTAGGGGGAGCCTTACCGGGGAGCTGTTTTTT.

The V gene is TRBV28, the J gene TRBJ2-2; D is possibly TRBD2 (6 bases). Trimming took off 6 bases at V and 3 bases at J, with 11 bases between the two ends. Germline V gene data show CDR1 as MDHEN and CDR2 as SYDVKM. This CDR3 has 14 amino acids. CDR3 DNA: TGTGCCAGCAGCGGAGGGGAGTACACCGGGGAGCTGTTTTTT. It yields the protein CASSGGEYTGELFF. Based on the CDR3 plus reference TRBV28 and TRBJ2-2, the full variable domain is DVKVTQSSRYLVKRTGEKVFLECVQDMDHENMFWYRQDPGLGLRLIYFSYDVKMKEKGDIPEGYSVSREKKERFSLILESASTNQTSMYLCASSGGEYTGELFFGEGSRLTVL.

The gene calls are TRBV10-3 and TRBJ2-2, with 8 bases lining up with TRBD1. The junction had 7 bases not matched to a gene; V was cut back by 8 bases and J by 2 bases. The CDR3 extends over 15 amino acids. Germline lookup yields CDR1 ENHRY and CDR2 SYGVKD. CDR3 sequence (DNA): TGTGCCATCGCCCGACAGGGGTCTAACACCGGGGAGCTGTTTTTT. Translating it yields CAIARQGSNTGELFF.

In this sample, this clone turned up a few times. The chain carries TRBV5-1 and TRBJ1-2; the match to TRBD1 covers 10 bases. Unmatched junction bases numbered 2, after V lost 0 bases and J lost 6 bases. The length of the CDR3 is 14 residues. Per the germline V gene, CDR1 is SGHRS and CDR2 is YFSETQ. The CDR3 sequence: CASSLGGQGNGYTF. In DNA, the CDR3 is TGCGCCAGCAGCTTGGGGGGACAGGGGAATGGCTACACCTTC.

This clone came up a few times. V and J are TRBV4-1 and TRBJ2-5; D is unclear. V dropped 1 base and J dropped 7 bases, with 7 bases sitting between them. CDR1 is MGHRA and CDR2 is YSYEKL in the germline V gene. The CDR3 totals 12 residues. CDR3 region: CASSQATGTQYF. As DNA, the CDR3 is TGCGCCAGCAGCCAAGCGACGGGGACCCAGTACTTC.

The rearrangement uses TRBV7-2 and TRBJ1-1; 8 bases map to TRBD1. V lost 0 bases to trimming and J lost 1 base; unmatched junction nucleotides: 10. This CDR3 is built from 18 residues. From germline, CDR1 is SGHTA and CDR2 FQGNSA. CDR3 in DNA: TGTGCCAGCAGCTTAGCGGGGGACAGGCCCCGCTCGAACACTGAAGCTTTCTTT. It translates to CASSLAGDRPRSNTEAFF. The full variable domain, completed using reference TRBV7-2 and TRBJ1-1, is GAGVSQSPSNKVTEKGKDVELRCDPISGHTALYWYRQSLGQGLEFLIYFQGNSAPDKSGLPSDRFSAERTGGSVSTLTIQRTQQEDSAVYLCASSLAGDRPRSNTEAFFGQGTRLTVV.

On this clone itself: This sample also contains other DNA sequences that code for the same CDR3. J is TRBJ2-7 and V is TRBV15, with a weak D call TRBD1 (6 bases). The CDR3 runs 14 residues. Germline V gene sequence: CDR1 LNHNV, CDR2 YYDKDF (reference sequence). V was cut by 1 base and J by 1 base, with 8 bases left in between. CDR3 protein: CATSRGTGSYEQYF. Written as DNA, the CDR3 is TGTGCCACCAGCAGAGGTACAGGGTCCTACGAGCAGTACTTC.

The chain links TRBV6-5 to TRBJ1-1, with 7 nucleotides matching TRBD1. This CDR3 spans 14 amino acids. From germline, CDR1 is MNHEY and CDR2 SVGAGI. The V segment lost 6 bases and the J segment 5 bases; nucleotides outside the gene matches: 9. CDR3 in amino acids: CASRETGLATEAFF. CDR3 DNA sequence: TGTGCCAGCAGAGAGACAGGGTTAGCGACTGAAGCTTTCTTT.

CDR3 residues: CASSQDRIGGFSYEQYF. The CDR3 DNA reads TGTGCCAGCAGCCAAGATCGGATAGGGGGTTTTTCCTACGAGCAGTACTTC. The J gene is TRBJ2-7, the V gene TRBV14; TRBD1 is a possible D gene (6 bases). Germline loops: CDR1 SGHDN, CDR2 FVKESK. Trimming shortened V by 0 bases and J by 1 base, and 16 bases separated the two germline ends. CDR3 size: 17 residues.

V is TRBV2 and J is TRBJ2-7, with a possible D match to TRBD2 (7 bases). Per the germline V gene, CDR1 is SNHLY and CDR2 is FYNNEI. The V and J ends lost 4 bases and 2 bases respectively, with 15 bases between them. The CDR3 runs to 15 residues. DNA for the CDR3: TGTGCCAGCAGTGTATTGGGGGGGCTTACCTACGAGCAGTACTTC. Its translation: CASSVLGGLTYEQYF.

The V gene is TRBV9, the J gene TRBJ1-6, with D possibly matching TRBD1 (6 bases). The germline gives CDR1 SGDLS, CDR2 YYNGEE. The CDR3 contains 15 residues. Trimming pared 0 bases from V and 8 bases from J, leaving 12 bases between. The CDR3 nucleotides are TGTGCCAGCAGCGTAGCGGGGGGCTTGGATTCACCCCTCCACTTT. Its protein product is CASSVAGGLDSPLHF. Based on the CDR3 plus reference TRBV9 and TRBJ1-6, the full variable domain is DSGVTQTPKHLITATGQRVTLRCSPRSGDLSVYWYQQSLDQGLQFLIQYYNGEERAKGNILERFSAQQFPDLHSELNLSSLELGDSALYFCASSVAGGLDSPLHFGNGTRLTVT.

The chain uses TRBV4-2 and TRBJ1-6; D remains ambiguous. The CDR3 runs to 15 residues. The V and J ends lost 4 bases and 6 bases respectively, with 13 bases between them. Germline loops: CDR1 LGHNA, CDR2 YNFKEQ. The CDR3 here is CASSLDPVSNSPLHF. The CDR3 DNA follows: TGTGCCAGCAGCCTCGATCCAGTTTCTAATTCACCCCTCCACTTT.

The chain's CDR3 is CAIGGRSYGYTF. The CDR3, as DNA: TGTGCCATCGGTGGCAGATCCTATGGCTACACCTTC. The J gene is TRBJ1-2, the V gene TRBV10-3; D not certain. V gave up 8 bases and J gave up 4 bases, with 11 bases separating them. The CDR3 contains 12 residues. The germline V gene has CDR1 ENHRY and CDR2 SYGVKD.

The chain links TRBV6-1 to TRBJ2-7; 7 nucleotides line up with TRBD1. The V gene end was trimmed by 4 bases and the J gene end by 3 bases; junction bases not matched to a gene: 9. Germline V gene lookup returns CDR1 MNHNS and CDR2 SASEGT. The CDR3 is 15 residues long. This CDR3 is CASSGDRGQIYEQYF. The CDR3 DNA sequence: TGTGCCAGCAGTGGAGACCGGGGACAGATCTACGAGCAGTACTTC.

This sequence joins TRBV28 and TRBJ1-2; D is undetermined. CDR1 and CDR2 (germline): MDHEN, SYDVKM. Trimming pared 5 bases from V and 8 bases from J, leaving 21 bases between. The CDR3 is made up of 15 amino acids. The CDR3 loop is CASSLSRVAQSGYTF. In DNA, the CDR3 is TGTGCCAGCAGTCTGTCCCGGGTTGCCCAATCCGGCTACACCTTC.